This T cell receptor beta chain derives from a study of shared clonotypes between healthy human individuals. Turning to the study itself: Donor composition was a couple of women and three men, aged 18 to 49. Per donor, CD8 memory used one plate, CD8 naive used two, CD4 memory used three and CD4 naive used three. Study findings and constraints: The sole specimen, blood, was sampled, and tissue repertoires likely differ.

This clone turned up a few times. Its specificity is unknown. Deep-level assay runs were performed. The assay was immunoSEQ multiplex PCR, and TCRdb's table has in-frame clones only and misses some. Of around 940,000 clones in the sample, 76% are singletons; the top ten hold over 1.3%. CDR1 is SNHLY and CDR2 is FYNNEI in the germline V gene. V shed 6 bases and J shed 4 bases, with 13 bases lying between them. There are 14 residues in the CDR3. The TCR comes from a man younger than 30 in good health. The sample comprised memory CD4+ T cells sorted from blood. The subset is: CD45RA-negative fraction. The rearrangement uses TRBV2 and TRBJ1-5; D possibly corresponds to TRBD1 (6 bases). CDR3 sequence: CASSPGQRNQPQHF. CDR3 sequence (DNA): TGTGCCAGCAGCCCCGGACAGCGTAATCAGCCCCAGCATTTT. The whole variable domain, remainder taken from reference TRBV2 and TRBJ1-5, is EPEVTQTPSHQVTQMGQEVILRCVPISNHLYFYWYRQILGQKVEFLVSFYNNEISEKSEIFDDQFSVERPDGSNFTLKIRSTKLEDSAMYFCASSPGQRNQPQHFGDGTRLSIL.